These T cell receptor beta chains were read from a single sample in a study of early T cells in non-severe SARS-CoV-2 infection. MiXCR, run by TCRdb on the 5' RACE reads, gives a single entry per CDR3 protein. The sample carries some 88,000 distinct CDR3 sequences, 15% to 20% recorded once. The sequencing here drew on whole blood, taken at baseline. These receptors were collected from an adult who was a healthcare worker with PCR-confirmed SARS-CoV-2 infection or an uninfected control (not recorded which). The CDR3 runs from the conserved cysteine through the conserved F or W. Each record gives: D gene, V gene, clone size, J gene, CDR3 length, CDR3 DNA, CDR3 protein. D genes are given only for firm matches. Expanded clones are given a class, and other clones once, few, many or no size at all.

>.|TRBV7-9|.|TRBJ2-1|12
TGTGCCAGCAGCCCATGGGGCAATGAGCAGTTCTTC
CASSPWGNEQFF
>TRBD2|TRBV24-1|.|TRBJ2-1|17
TGTGCCACCAGTAATCTAAAGGGGCGGGAGGGCGTAAATGAGCAGTTCTTC
CATSNLKGREGVNEQFF
>.|TRBV7-9|.|TRBJ2-7|16
TGTGCCAGCAGCTTCGGGAAGGATCTCTTTGCCGACGAGCAGTACTTC
CASSFGKDLFADEQYF
>.|TRBV12-3/TRBV12-4|.|TRBJ2-1|13
TGTGCCAGCAGCCCCCGTGTTGTAGGTGAGCAGTTCTTC
CASSPRVVGEQFF
>.|TRBV5-1|few|TRBJ2-5|13
TGCGCCAGCAGCGGCGGACCGGGAGAGACCCAGTACTTC
CASSGGPGETQYF
>.|TRBV10-1|.|TRBJ2-3|11
TGCGCCAGCAGTGAGCTGGATACGCAGTATTTT
CASSELDTQYF
>.|TRBV6-1|.|TRBJ1-2|12
TGTGCCAGCATAGGTCTATACTATGGCTACACCTTC
CASIGLYYGYTF
>.|TRBV27|few|TRBJ2-1|11
TGTGCCAGCGGTGCCAGGAATGAGCAGTTCTTC
CASGARNEQFF
>TRBD2|TRBV28|.|TRBJ2-3|17
TGTGCCAGCAGTTTACCTTTGGGACTAGCGGGAGTAGATACGCAGTATTTT
CASSLPLGLAGVDTQYF
>.|TRBV20-1|few|TRBJ1-1|12
TGCAGTGCTCGGACCGAGAACGCTGAAGCTTTCTTT
CSARTENAEAFF
>.|TRBV12-3/TRBV12-4|many|TRBJ2-2|14
TGTGCCAGTTTCCGGGACCTTAACACCGGGGAGCTGTTTTTT
CASFRDLNTGELFF
>.|TRBV27|few|TRBJ1-1|14
TGTGCCAGCAGTTTCGGTCGAGGGGAGACTGAAGCTTTCTTT
CASSFGRGETEAFF
>.|TRBV7-7|.|TRBJ2-2|14
TGTGCCAGCAGGCCGACAGGAAACACCGGGGAGCTGTTTTTT
CASRPTGNTGELFF
>.|TRBV5-1|.|TRBJ2-3|15
TGCGCCAGCAGCTTGGATCCGGTTAGCACAGATACGCAGTATTTT
CASSLDPVSTDTQYF
>.|TRBV10-3|few|TRBJ1-1|11
TGTGCCATCATGGGGGACACTGAAGCTTTCTTT
CAIMGDTEAFF
>.|TRBV7-3|.|TRBJ2-7|14
TGTGCCAGCAGCAGCCGGGGAGGCAACTACGAGCAGTACTTC
CASSSRGGNYEQYF
>.|TRBV28|few|TRBJ2-1|13
TGTGCCAGCAGTTTACGGGGTTACAATGAGCAGTTCTTC
CASSLRGYNEQFF
>.|TRBV7-9|few|TRBJ1-2|14
TGTGCCAGCAGGGACATCTCCTCTAACTATGGCTACACCTTC
CASRDISSNYGYTF
>.|TRBV3-1|few|TRBJ2-1|15
TGTGCCAGCAGCCAAGCGCCCGGATCAGACAATGAGCAGTTCTTC
CASSQAPGSDNEQFF
>.|TRBV2|few|TRBJ1-2|11
TGTGCCAGCAGTACGACGGGTGGCTACACCTTC
CASSTTGGYTF
>TRBD2|TRBV19|few|TRBJ2-1|15
TGTGCCAGTAGCCTAACTAGCGGGGGTTACAATGAGCAGTTCTTC
CASSLTSGGYNEQFF
>.|TRBV20-1|.|TRBJ2-7|11
TGCAGTGCTAGAGTCGACTACGAGCAGTACTTC
CSARVDYEQYF
>.|TRBV28|.|TRBJ1-3|16
TGTGCCAGCAGTTTTGGCCCCCCGAGAAGATCAAACACCATATATTTT
CASSFGPPRRSNTIYF
>TRBD1|TRBV4-3|few|TRBJ2-7|14
TGCGCCAGCAGCCAAGAGCGGACAGGTGTCGAGCAGTACTTC
CASSQERTGVEQYF
>.|TRBV7-9|many|TRBJ2-1|14
TGTGCCAGCAGCTTCGGGGGCTCCTACAATGAGCAGTTCTTC
CASSFGGSYNEQFF
>TRBD1|TRBV5-4|few|TRBJ1-1|16
TGTGCCAGCAGCCCGGACAGGGGGGTATTGAACACTGAAGCTTTCTTT
CASSPDRGVLNTEAFF
>.|TRBV7-2|few|TRBJ2-5|15
TGTGCCAGCAGCCCCTATGGCAGGTCGGGGGAGACCCAGTACTTC
CASSPYGRSGETQYF